The rows below give T cell receptor beta chains drawn from one sample of a study of shared T cell receptors in the human thymus. The data were produced by immunoSEQ multiplex PCR, yet TCRdb's version contains in-frame clones alone and is incomplete. The table includes hundreds of thousands of clones, around 87% detected once. These data were also reused for a study on human thymus T cells.

Sequences were obtained from thymocytes. The receptors derive from a boy younger than two with a congenital heart defect. Each CDR3 is given with its conserved first and last residue. Fields, in order: J gene, D gene, V gene, clone size, CDR3 protein, CDR3 DNA. A D gene is named only where the DNA matches it firmly. Clone size is given for some rows only: seen once, a few or many times, or a class if the clone is expanded.

TRBJ2-7,TRBD1,TRBV7-8,-,CASSSDRLEQYF,TGTGCCAGCAGCTCGGACAGGCTCGAGCAGTACTTC
TRBJ2-5,TRBD2,TRBV11-2,-,CASGPTSGRETQYF,TGTGCCAGCGGACCAACTAGCGGAAGAGAGACCCAGTACTTC
TRBJ2-2,TRBD2,TRBV4-1,-,CASSQDSLAGGPNTGELFF,TGCGCCAGCAGCCAAGATTCACTAGCGGGAGGTCCCAACACCGGGGAGCTGTTTTTT
TRBJ2-7,-,TRBV6-1,once,CASSGSFWYEQYF,TGTGCCAGCAGTGGGAGCTTTTGGTACGAGCAGTACTTC
TRBJ1-2,-,TRBV11-3,-,CASSLFRFLFPGTYYGYTF,TGTGCCAGCAGCTTATTCCGATTTCTTTTCCCAGGGACTTACTATGGCTACACCTTC
TRBJ2-1,TRBD2,TRBV6-5,-,CASSSGTSSTNEQFF,TGTGCCAGCAGTTCCGGGACTAGTAGTACGAATGAGCAGTTCTTC
TRBJ2-7,TRBD1,TRBV7-2,-,CASSPTGKEEQYF,TGTGCCAGCAGCCCGACAGGGAAGGAGGAGCAGTACTTC
TRBJ2-7,-,TRBV2,few,CASTSDSVHEQYF,TGTGCCAGCACATCAGACTCGGTGCACGAGCAGTACTTC
TRBJ2-3,TRBD2,TRBV4-1,-,CASSPQDPPTSGGADTQYF,TGCGCCAGCAGCCCCCAAGATCCCCCTACTAGCGGGGGCGCAGATACGCAGTATTTT
TRBJ1-2,TRBD1,TRBV28,few,CASSLRTGGPYTF,TGTGCCAGCAGTCTCCGGACAGGGGGCCCCTACACCTTC
TRBJ1-1,TRBD1,TRBV6-5,-,CASRRQGRIEAFF,TGTGCCAGCAGGAGACAGGGGAGAATTGAAGCTTTCTTT
TRBJ2-1,TRBD2,TRBV14,-,CASSQVAGATNEQFF,TGTGCCAGCAGCCAAGTTGCGGGAGCGACTAATGAGCAGTTCTTC